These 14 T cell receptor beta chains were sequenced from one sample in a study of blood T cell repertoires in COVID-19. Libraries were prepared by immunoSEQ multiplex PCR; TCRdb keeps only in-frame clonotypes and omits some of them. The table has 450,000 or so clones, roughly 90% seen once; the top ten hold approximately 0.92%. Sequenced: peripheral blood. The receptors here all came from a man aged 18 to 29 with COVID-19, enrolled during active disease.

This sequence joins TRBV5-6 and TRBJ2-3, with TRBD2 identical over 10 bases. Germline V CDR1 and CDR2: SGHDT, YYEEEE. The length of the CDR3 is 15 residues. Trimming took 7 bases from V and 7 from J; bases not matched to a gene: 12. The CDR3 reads CASGKPSGSSNTQYF. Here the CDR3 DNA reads TGTGCCAGCGGTAAGCCTAGCGGGAGCTCGAATACGCAGTATTTT.

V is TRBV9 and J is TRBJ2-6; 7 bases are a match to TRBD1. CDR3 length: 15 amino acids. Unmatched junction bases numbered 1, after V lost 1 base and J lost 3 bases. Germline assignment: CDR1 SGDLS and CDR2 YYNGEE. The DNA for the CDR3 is TGTGCCAGCAGCGTAACAGGGGATGGGGCCAACGTCCTGACTTTC. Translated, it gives CASSVTGDGANVLTF. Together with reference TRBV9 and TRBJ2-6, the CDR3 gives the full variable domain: DSGVTQTPKHLITATGQRVTLRCSPRSGDLSVYWYQQSLDQGLQFLIQYYNGEERAKGNILERFSAQQFPDLHSELNLSSLELGDSALYFCASSVTGDGANVLTFGAGSRLTVL.

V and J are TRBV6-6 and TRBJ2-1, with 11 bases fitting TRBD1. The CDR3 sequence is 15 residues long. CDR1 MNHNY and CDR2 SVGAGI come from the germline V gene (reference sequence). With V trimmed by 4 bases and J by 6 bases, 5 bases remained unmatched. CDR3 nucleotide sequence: TGTGCCAGCAGTTCCCCGGACAGGGGGCTCAATGAGCAGTTCTTC. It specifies CASSSPDRGLNEQFF.

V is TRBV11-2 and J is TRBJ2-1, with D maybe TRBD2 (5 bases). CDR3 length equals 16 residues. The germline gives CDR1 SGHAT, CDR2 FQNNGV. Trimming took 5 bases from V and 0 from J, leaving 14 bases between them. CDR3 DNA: TGTGCCAGCAGCCCTTCTTTAGGGAGCTCCTACAATGAGCAGTTCTTC. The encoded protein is CASSPSLGSSYNEQFF.

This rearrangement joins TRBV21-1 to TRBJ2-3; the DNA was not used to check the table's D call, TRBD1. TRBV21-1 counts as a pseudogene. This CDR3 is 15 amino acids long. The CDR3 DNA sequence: TGTGCCAGCAGCAAAGGAAGGGGTCAGCCAGATACGCAGTATTTT. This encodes CASSKGRGQPDTQYF.

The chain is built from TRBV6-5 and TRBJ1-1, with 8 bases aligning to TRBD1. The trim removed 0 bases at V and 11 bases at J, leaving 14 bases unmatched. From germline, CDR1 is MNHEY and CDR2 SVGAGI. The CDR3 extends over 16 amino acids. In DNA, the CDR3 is TGTGCCAGCAGTTACTCCGACCGGACAGGGCTCTTTGGGGCTTTCTTT. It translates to CASSYSDRTGLFGAFF.

The CDR3 protein is CASSLIPRGRLDTEAFF. The CDR3 coding sequence is TGTGCCAGCAGCTTAATTCCCAGGGGGCGTTTGGACACTGAAGCTTTCTTT. The gene calls are TRBV7-8 and TRBJ1-1; 8 nucleotides match TRBD1. The CDR3 has 17 amino acids. Trimming took 2 bases from V and 3 from J; bases not matched to a gene: 11. Germline V gene data show CDR1 as SGHVS and CDR2 as FQNEAQ.

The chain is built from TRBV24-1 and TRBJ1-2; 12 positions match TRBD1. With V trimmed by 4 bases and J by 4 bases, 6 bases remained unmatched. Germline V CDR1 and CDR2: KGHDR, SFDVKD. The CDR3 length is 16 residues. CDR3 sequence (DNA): TGTGCCACCAGTGACGGGGACAGGGGGCATGGCTATGGCTACACCTTC. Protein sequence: CATSDGDRGHGYGYTF.

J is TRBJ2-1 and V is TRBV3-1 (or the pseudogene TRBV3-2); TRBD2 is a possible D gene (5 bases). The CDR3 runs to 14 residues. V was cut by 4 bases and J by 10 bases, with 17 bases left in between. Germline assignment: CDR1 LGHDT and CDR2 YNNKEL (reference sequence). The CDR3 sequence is CASSLPAVSGEQFF. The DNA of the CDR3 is TGTGCCAGCAGCCTTCCCGCTGTCAGCGGAGAGCAGTTCTTC.

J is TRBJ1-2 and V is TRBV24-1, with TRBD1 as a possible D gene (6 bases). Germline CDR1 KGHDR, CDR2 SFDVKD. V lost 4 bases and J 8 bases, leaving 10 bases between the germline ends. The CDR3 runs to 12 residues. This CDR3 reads CATSDRGRGYTF. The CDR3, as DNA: TGTGCCACCAGTGACAGGGGTAGGGGCTACACCTTC.

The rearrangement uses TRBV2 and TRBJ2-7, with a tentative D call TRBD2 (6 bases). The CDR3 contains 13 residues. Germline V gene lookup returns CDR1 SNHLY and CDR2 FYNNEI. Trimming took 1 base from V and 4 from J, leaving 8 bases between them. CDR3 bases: TGTGCCAGCAGTGAAGGCGGGAAATACGAGCAGTACTTC. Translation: CASSEGGKYEQYF.

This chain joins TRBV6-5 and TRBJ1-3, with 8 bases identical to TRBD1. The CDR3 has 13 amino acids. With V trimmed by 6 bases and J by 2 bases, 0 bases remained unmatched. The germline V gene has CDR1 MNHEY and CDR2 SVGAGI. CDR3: CASRGQAGNTIYF. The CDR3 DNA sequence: TGTGCCAGCAGGGGACAGGCTGGAAACACCATATATTTT.

The CDR3 coding sequence is TGTGCCAGCAGCCAAGGGCCCGGGACTCGGTACAATGAGCAGTTCTTC. Its translation: CASSQGPGTRYNEQFF. V usage is TRBV3-1 (or the pseudogene TRBV3-2) and J usage is TRBJ2-1; possibly TRBD2 for D (6 bases). CDR1 LGHDT and CDR2 YNNKEL come from the germline V gene (reference sequence). The CDR3 has 16 residues. V gave up 1 base and J gave up 4 bases, with 14 bases separating them.

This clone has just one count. The CDR3, as DNA: TGTGCCTGGAGTGATCCGACAGGGGGTGACTATGGCTACACCTTC. It is translated as CAWSDPTGGDYGYTF. J is TRBJ1-2 and V is TRBV30; TRBD1 matches 9 bases. After removal of 1 base from V and 3 bases from J, the junction contained 6 bases not matched to a gene. The CDR3 extends over 15 amino acids. CDR1 is GTSNPN, CDR2 SVGIG, per germline (reference sequence).